This T cell receptor (beta chain) was identified in a study of monozygotic twins with inflammatory bowel disease. There are 15 residues in the CDR3. The study, taken as a whole, reports: Immunosuppressive treatments were not uniform, and this may have added variability to patient repertoires.

As regards this clonotype: Antigen specificity is unknown.

TCRdb derives one entry per CDR3 protein from the 5' RACE reads, leaving out DNA. The sample features some 190,000 distinct CDR3 sequences, with roughly 7.5% in its top ten. This rearrangement joins TRBV12-3 or TRBV12-4 to TRBJ1-1; lacking DNA, the TRBD1 call made by TCRdb goes unchecked. The source of this sequence is a human donor with ulcerative colitis or Crohn's disease, or a healthy co-twin of an affected twin (not recorded which). Sequences were obtained from blood. CDR3: CASRHRERVNTEAFF.